This entry describes one T cell receptor beta chain. The data are from a study of blood T cell repertoires in COVID-19. About the research overall: Researchers got acute and convalescent COVID-19 samples from the United States, Italy and Spain. Sources were T cells, B-cell-depleted T cells, or PBMCs; the material itself was cDNA or gDNA.

Seattle patients were enrolled while actively infected and followed longitudinally. Repertoires were generated with immunoSEQ multiplex PCR, while TCRdb's copy carries only in-frame clones and drops some. The table shows 150,000 to 200,000 clones, with more than 75% occurring only once. The receptor comes from a person aged 70 to 85 with COVID-19, enrolled during active disease. Sequencing was carried out using peripheral blood.

The CDR3 DNA reads TGTGCCAGCAGCTTACTTCCTTTCGGGACAGGGTTCTACGAGCAGTACTTC. The encoded protein is CASSLLPFGTGFYEQYF. The rearrangement uses TRBV7-2 and TRBJ2-7, with 9 nucleotides matching TRBD1. Germline V gene lookup returns CDR1 SGHTA and CDR2 FQGNSA. With V trimmed by 2 bases and J by 3 bases, 11 bases remained unmatched. The length of the CDR3 is 17 residues.